Given below is one TCR beta chain in context. These data are taken from a study of blood T cell repertoires in COVID-19. Study details: Both acute and convalescent COVID-19 samples were obtained from the United States, Italy and Spain. The analysed material was cDNA or gDNA that came from T cells, B-cell-depleted T cells, or PBMCs.

Profiled with immunoSEQ multiplex PCR; TCRdb holds only in-frame clones, not every one. The table lists about 40,000 clones, 80% to 90% of them singletons, with 7.5% to 10% in the top ten. V lost 8 bases and J lost 3, with 13 bases in between. Germline CDR1 reads SQVTM; CDR2 reads ANQGSEA. CDR3 size: 12 residues. The chain combines TRBV29-1 with TRBJ1-2; possibly TRBD1 for D (6 bases). The receptor's source is a woman in her 70s with acute or convalescent COVID-19. The sequencing sample was made of peripheral blood. CDR3 loop: CSSLGGDYGYTF. Here the CDR3 DNA reads TGCAGCTCCCTAGGGGGGGACTATGGCTACACCTTC.